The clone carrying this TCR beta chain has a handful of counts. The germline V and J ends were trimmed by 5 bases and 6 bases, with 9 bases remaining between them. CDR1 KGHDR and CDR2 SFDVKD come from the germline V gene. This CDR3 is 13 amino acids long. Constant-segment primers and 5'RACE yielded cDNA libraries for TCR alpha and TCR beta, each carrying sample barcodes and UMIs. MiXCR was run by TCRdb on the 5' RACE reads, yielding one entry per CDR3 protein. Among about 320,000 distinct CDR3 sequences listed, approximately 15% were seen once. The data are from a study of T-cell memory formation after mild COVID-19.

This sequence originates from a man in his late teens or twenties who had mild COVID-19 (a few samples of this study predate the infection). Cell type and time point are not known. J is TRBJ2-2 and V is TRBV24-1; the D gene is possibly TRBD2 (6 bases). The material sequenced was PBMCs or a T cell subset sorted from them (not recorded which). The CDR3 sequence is CATSAGGAGELFF. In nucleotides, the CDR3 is TGTGCCACCAGTGCCGGGGGAGCCGGGGAGCTGTTTTTT.